These T cell receptor beta chains were read from a single sample in a study of CD8+CD57+ T cells in acquired aplastic anemia. One entry per CDR3 protein, called by TCRdb with MiXCR from the reads. The sample consists of roughly 180,000 distinct CDR3 sequences, less than 65% of them appearing once. Sequencing was carried out using sorted CD4+, CD8+, or CD8+CD57+ T cells (not recorded which) from PBMCs. The source is a human donor with aplastic anemia. Each CDR3 is given with its conserved first and last residue. D genes are given only for firm matches. Some rows have no size entry. The others give once, few or many, or a class for an expanded clone.

clone_size,v_call,j_call,d_call,cdr3_aa,cdr3_nt
NA,TRBV19,TRBJ2-1,TRBD2,CASSIGLAPNEQFF,TGTGCCAGTAGTATCGGACTAGCCCCCAATGAGCAGTTCTTC
once,TRBV2,TRBJ1-2,NA,CASRRSTLGGYTF,TGTGCCAGCCGGCGTAGCACCCTCGGTGGCTACACCTTC
NA,TRBV24-1,TRBJ2-1,NA,CATSQTTDEQFF,TGTGCCACCAGTCAGACTACGGATGAGCAGTTCTTC
many,TRBV29-1,TRBJ2-7,NA,CSVRTAGAYEQYF,TGCAGCGTTAGGACAGCGGGCGCCTACGAGCAGTACTTC
many,TRBV2,TRBJ2-7,NA,CASSGTGREDYEQYF,TGTGCCAGCAGCGGTACAGGTAGGGAGGACTACGAGCAGTACTTC
NA,TRBV2,TRBJ2-7,NA,CATSGSDYEQYF,TGTGCCACCAGTGGTTCAGACTACGAGCAGTACTTC
NA,TRBV19,TRBJ2-1,NA,CASRSRTSFHEQFF,TGTGCCAGTAGATCCCGGACCTCTTTCCATGAGCAGTTCTTC
NA,TRBV7-2,TRBJ1-4,NA,CASSFGQGPNTEKLFF,TGTGCCAGCAGCTTTGGTCAGGGCCCGAACACTGAAAAACTGTTTTTT
many,TRBV14,TRBJ2-1,TRBD2,CASSQGTGGFYNEQFF,TGTGCCAGCAGCCAAGGGACCGGGGGGTTCTACAATGAGCAGTTCTTC
NA,TRBV3-1,TRBJ1-5,TRBD1,CASGQDREGQPQHF,TGTGCCAGCGGCCAAGACAGGGAAGGTCAGCCCCAGCATTTT
once,TRBV7-8,TRBJ2-1,TRBD1,CASSLVEGANEQFF,TGTGCCAGCAGCTTAGTAGAGGGGGCGAATGAGCAGTTCTTC
NA,TRBV20-1,TRBJ2-3,TRBD2,CSARRRTGGFTDTQYF,TGCAGTGCTAGAAGGCGAACGGGAGGGTTCACAGATACGCAGTATTTT
NA,TRBV7-9,TRBJ1-4,NA,CASSMATGTRSNEKLFF,TGTGCCAGCAGCATGGCAACCGGGACACGGTCTAATGAAAAACTGTTTTTT
NA,TRBV4-3,TRBJ1-1,NA,CASSFLVGEDEAFF,TGCGCCAGCAGCTTCCTAGTGGGGGAGGATGAAGCTTTCTTT